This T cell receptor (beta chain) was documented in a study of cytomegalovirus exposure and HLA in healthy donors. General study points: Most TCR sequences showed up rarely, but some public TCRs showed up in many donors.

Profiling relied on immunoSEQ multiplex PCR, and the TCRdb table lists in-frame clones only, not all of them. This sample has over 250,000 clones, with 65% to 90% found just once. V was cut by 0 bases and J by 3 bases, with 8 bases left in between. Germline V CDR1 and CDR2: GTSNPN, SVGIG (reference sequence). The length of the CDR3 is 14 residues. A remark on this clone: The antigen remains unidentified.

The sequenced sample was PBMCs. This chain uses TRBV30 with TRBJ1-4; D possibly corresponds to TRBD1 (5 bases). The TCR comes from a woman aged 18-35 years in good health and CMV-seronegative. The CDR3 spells CAWSVQGANEKLFF. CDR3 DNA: TGTGCCTGGAGTGTCCAGGGCGCTAATGAAAAACTGTTTTTT.